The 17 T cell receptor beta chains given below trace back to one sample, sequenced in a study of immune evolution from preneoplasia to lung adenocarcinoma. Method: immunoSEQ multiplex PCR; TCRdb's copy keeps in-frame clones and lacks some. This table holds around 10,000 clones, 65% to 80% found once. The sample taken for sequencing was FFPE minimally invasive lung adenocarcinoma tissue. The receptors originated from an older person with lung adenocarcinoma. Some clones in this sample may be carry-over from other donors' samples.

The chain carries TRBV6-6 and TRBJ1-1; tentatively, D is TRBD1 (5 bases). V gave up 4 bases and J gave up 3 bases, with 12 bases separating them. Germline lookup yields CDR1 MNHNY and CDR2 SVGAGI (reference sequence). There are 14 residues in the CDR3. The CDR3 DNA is TGTGCCAGCAGTTGGGCAGGGTACGACACTGAAGCTTTCTTT. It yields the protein CASSWAGYDTEAFF.

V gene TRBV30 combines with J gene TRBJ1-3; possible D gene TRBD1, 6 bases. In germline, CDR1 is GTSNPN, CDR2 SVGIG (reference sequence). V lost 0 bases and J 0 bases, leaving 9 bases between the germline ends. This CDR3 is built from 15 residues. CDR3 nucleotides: TGTGCCTGGAGTGTACAAGGGGGCTCTGGAAACACCATATATTTT. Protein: CAWSVQGGSGNTIYF.

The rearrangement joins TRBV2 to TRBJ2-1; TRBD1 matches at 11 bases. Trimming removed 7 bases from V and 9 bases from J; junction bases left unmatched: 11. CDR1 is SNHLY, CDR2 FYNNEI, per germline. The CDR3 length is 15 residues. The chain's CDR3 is CASNTGTGGFGEQFF. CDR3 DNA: TGTGCCAGCAATACCGGGACAGGGGGATTCGGTGAGCAGTTCTTC.

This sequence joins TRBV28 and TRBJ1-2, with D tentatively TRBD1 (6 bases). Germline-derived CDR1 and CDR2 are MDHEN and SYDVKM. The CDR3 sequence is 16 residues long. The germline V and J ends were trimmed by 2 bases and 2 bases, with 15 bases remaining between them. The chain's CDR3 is CASSLGPGQLNYGYTF. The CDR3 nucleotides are TGTGCCAGCAGTTTAGGCCCCGGACAGTTAAACTATGGCTACACCTTC.

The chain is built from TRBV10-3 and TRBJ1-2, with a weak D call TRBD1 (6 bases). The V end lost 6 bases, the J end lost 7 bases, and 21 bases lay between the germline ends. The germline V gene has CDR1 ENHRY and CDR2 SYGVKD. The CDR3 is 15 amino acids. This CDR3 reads CAISASTGTRGGYTF. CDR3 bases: TGTGCCATCAGCGCCTCAACAGGGACTCGGGGTGGCTACACCTTC.

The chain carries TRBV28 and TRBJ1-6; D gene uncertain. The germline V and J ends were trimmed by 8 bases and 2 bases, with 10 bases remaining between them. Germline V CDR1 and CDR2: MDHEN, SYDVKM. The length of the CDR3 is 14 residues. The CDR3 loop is CASGRLTYNSPLHF. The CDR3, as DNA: TGTGCCAGCGGGAGGCTCACCTATAATTCACCCCTCCACTTT.

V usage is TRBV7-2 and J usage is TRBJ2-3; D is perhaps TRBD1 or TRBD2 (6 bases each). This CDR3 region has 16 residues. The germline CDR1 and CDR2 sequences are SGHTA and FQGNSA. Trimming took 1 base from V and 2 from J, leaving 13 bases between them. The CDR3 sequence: CASSLGPGATTDTQYF. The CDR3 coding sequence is TGTGCCAGCAGCTTAGGGCCGGGGGCCACCACAGATACGCAGTATTTT.

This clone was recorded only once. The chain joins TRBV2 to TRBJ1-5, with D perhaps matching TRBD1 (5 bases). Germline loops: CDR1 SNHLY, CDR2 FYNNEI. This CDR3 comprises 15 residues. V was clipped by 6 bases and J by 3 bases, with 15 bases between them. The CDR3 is CASRADRGPNQPQHF. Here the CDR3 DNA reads TGTGCCAGCAGAGCCGACAGAGGGCCCAATCAGCCCCAGCATTTT.

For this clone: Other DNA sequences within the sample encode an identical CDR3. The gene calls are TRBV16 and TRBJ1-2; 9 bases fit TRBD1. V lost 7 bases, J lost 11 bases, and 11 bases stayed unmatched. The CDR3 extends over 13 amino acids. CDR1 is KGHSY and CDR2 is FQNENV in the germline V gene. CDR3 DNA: TGTGCCAGCATCCCAACAGGGGGCTCTGGTTACACCTTC. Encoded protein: CASIPTGGSGYTF. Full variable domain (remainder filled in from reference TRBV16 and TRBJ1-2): GEEVAQTPKHLVRGEGQKAKLYCAPIKGHSYVFWYQQVLKNEFKFLISFQNENVFDETGMPKERFSAKCLPNSPCSLEIQATKLEDSAVYFCASIPTGGSGYTFGSGTRLTVV.

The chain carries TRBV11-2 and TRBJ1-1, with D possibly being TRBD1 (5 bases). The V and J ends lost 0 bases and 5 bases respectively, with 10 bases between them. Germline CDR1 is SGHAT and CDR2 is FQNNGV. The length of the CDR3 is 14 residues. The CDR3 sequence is CASSLDGGGTEAFF. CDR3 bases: TGTGCCAGCAGCTTAGATGGGGGAGGGACTGAAGCTTTCTTT. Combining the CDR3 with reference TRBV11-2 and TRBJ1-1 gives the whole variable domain EAGVAQSPRYKIIEKRQSVAFWCNPISGHATLYWYQQILGQGPKLLIQFQNNGVVDDSQLPKDRFSAERLKGVDSTLKIQPAKLEDSAVYLCASSLDGGGTEAFFGQGTRLTVV.

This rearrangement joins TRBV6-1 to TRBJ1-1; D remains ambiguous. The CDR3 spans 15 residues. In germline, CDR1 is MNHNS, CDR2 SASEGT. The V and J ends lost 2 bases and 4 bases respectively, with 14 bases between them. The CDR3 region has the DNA TGTGCCAGCAGTGAACCAGGATCTATAGGCACTGAAGCTTTCTTT. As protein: CASSEPGSIGTEAFF.

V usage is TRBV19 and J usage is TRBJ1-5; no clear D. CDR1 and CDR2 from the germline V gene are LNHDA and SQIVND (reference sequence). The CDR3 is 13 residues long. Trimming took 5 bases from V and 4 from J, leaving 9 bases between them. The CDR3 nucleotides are TGTGCCAGTAGTCCTGGACGGAATCAGCCCCAGCATTTT. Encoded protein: CASSPGRNQPQHF. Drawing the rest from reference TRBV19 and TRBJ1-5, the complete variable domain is DGGITQSPKYLFRKEGQNVTLSCEQNLNHDAMYWYRQDPGQGLRLIYYSQIVNDFQKGDIAEGYSVSREKKESFPLTVTSAQKNPTAFYLCASSPGRNQPQHFGDGTRLSIL.

The CDR3 DNA follows: TGTGCCAGCAGTGACCCGGACAGGGGAGAGACCCAGTACTTC. This gives the protein CASSDPDRGETQYF. The chain combines TRBV2 with TRBJ2-5; TRBD1 matches at 9 bases. The CDR3 is 14 amino acids. The V and J ends lost 3 bases and 4 bases, in that order; junction bases with no gene match: 3. Germline V gene lookup returns CDR1 SNHLY and CDR2 FYNNEI.

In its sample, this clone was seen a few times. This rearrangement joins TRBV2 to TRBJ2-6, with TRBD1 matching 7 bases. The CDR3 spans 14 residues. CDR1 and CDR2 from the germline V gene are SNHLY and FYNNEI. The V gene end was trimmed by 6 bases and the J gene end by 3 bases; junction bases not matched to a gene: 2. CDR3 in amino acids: CASRTGHGANVLTF. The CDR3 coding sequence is TGTGCCAGCAGGACAGGGCATGGGGCCAACGTCCTGACTTTC.

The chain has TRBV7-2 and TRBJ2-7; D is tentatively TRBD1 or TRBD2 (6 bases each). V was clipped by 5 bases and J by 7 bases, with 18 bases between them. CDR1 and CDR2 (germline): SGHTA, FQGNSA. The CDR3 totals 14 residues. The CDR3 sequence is CASSPQRGALEQYF. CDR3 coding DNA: TGTGCCAGCAGCCCCCAAAGGGGGGCGCTAGAGCAGTACTTC.

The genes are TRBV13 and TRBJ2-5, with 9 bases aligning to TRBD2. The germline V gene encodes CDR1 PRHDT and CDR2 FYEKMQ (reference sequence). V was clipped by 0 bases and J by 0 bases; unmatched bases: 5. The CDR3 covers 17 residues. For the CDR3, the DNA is TGTGCCAGCAGCTTAGGCCTTGCGGGAGGGAACCAAGAGACCCAGTACTTC. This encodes CASSLGLAGGNQETQYF.

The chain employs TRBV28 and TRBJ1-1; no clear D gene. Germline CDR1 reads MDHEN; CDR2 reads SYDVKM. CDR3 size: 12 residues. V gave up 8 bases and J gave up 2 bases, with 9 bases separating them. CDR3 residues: CASLEGNTEAFF. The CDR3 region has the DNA TGTGCCAGCCTCGAGGGCAACACTGAAGCTTTCTTT.